This T cell receptor (beta chain) emerged from a study of cytomegalovirus exposure and HLA in healthy donors. Whole-study results and caveats: According to an earlier analysis, most TCR beta V segments yielded productive rearrangements about 90% or about 30% of the time. V- and J-gene trimming of TCR beta was linked (in a later analysis) to a missense DCLRE1C variant. Under in vitro conditions, a few CMV-associated chains were confirmed as specific for CMV antigens.

The primer mix had 60 Vbeta and 13 Jbeta primers. Libraries were prepared by immunoSEQ multiplex PCR; TCRdb keeps only in-frame clonotypes and omits some of them. The sample has approximately 40,000 clones; approximately 86% are singletons. About this clone: What it binds is not known.

Trimming removed 0 bases at V and 5 bases at J, with 14 bases between. The CDR3 loop spans 15 amino acids. Germline CDR1 is SGHKS and CDR2 is YYEKEE (reference sequence). The receptor was isolated from a woman under 30 in good health and CMV-seropositive. Input material: PBMCs. The V and J genes are TRBV5-5 and TRBJ1-1; weak D call: TRBD1 (5 bases). This CDR3 reads CASSLGVGVGTEAFF. CDR3 coding DNA: TGTGCCAGCAGCTTGGGGGTAGGGGTCGGGACTGAAGCTTTCTTT.